This is a list of T cell receptor beta chains from one sample in a study of blood T cell repertoires in COVID-19. The repertoire was sequenced with immunoSEQ multiplex PCR; TCRdb's copy has only in-frame clones and lacks some. Among 330,000 or so clones listed, 87% were seen once. The sequenced sample was peripheral blood. Source of these receptors: a man in his thirties or forties with COVID-19, enrolled during active disease. Both conserved end residues are part of each CDR3. Fields, in order: CDR3 protein, V gene, J gene, D gene, clone size. The D gene is left open where the match is weak. Not every row has a clone size; where given, it reads once, few, many or a size class.

CASNPYRVPSTGELFF,TRBV19,TRBJ2-2,-,-
CASSSQGGTEAFF,TRBV5-5,TRBJ1-1,TRBD1,-
CASSPWAAYNEQFF,TRBV13,TRBJ2-1,-,-
CASSLDSGNEQFF,TRBV7-3,TRBJ2-1,-,-
CASSQGPRRGNTIYF,TRBV3-1/TRBV3-2,TRBJ1-3,-,-
CASGQGAVSNQPQHF,TRBV10-3,TRBJ1-5,TRBD1,-
CASSRGSNQPQHF,TRBV9,TRBJ1-5,-,-
CASSLEGFWQGSIYF,TRBV7-2,TRBJ1-3,-,-
CASSQDRAREGYEQYF,TRBV3-1/TRBV3-2,TRBJ2-7,-,-
CASSYQNPTISSYNEQFF,TRBV6-2/TRBV6-3,TRBJ2-1,-,-
CASRERGLNTEAFF,TRBV6-5,TRBJ1-1,TRBD1,-
CSVAGTGGYEQYF,TRBV29-1,TRBJ2-7,TRBD2,-
CASSQGALEAFF,TRBV4-3,TRBJ1-1,-,-
CASSLGGLQPQHF,TRBV7-9,TRBJ1-5,-,once
CASSIRDSANYGYTF,TRBV19,TRBJ1-2,TRBD1,-
CATSDPGGDTQYF,TRBV24-1,TRBJ2-3,TRBD2,-
CASGLGNTGELFF,TRBV28,TRBJ2-2,-,-
CASSFSTGFKIEAFF,TRBV5-1,TRBJ1-1,TRBD1,-
CASSPRPTGLGTGELFF,TRBV18,TRBJ2-2,TRBD1,many
CASSDGQPHQPQHF,TRBV6-1,TRBJ1-5,-,-
CASSQDLGARRNEQFF,TRBV3-1/TRBV3-2,TRBJ2-1,-,-
CASSRGGGGPLDTQYF,TRBV11-2,TRBJ2-3,-,-
CATSEGYIQYF,TRBV24-1,TRBJ2-4,-,-
CASRQASWETQYF,TRBV2,TRBJ2-5,-,once
CASSPYRANTEAFF,TRBV7-2,TRBJ1-1,-,few
CASTPSSYEQYF,TRBV28,TRBJ2-7,-,-
CATTRTANTEAFF,TRBV5-4,TRBJ1-1,-,once
CASSLQGAGGPGNNEQFF,TRBV7-3,TRBJ2-1,TRBD2,-
CASSFLRGTGGYYGYTF,TRBV27,TRBJ1-2,TRBD1,-
CASSGGGGETQYF,TRBV7-2,TRBJ2-5,-,-
CASSLYGYRGTDTQYF,TRBV5-1,TRBJ2-3,-,-
CASSAVTYEQYF,TRBV7-9,TRBJ2-7,-,-
CASSPGREVYEQYF,TRBV18,TRBJ2-7,-,once
CASTQYGSLNYGYTF,TRBV5-6,TRBJ1-2,-,-
CASSLTGGRYEQYF,TRBV5-1,TRBJ2-7,TRBD1,-
CASSLASVETQYF,TRBV13,TRBJ2-5,-,-
CASSLGHGPNYGYTF,TRBV6-5,TRBJ1-2,-,-
CASSLSGRIGEQFF,TRBV19,TRBJ2-1,TRBD2,-
CASSFSGWASYEQYF,TRBV5-6,TRBJ2-7,-,-
CASSYRGSYEQYF,TRBV2,TRBJ2-7,TRBD1,-
CASSPRDTGANVLTF,TRBV5-6,TRBJ2-6,-,-
CASSVGQGIRQQYF,TRBV9,TRBJ2-7,TRBD1,-
CASSPVGSGSREQYF,TRBV6-2/TRBV6-3,TRBJ2-7,TRBD2,-
CASSQEAGRAYGYTF,TRBV4-2,TRBJ1-2,-,-
CASRLKPGQGYEQYF,TRBV5-6,TRBJ2-7,TRBD1,-
CASSQDAGGREDTQYF,TRBV14,TRBJ2-3,TRBD1,-
CASSLPELTNEQFF,TRBV5-5,TRBJ2-1,-,-
CASSLDTGIYEQYF,TRBV5-6,TRBJ2-7,-,-
CASSPDSYEQYF,TRBV28,TRBJ2-7,-,-
CASSIGQGYGYTF,TRBV7-8,TRBJ1-2,TRBD1,-
CASSPLAGGSTDTQYF,TRBV18,TRBJ2-3,TRBD2,-
CAADPGSYGYTF,TRBV6-5,TRBJ1-2,-,-
CATAKGGARGYTF,TRBV15,TRBJ1-2,-,-
CASSLASQDYGYTF,TRBV7-2,TRBJ1-2,-,-
CASSLRARAGIYEQYF,TRBV7-8,TRBJ2-7,-,-